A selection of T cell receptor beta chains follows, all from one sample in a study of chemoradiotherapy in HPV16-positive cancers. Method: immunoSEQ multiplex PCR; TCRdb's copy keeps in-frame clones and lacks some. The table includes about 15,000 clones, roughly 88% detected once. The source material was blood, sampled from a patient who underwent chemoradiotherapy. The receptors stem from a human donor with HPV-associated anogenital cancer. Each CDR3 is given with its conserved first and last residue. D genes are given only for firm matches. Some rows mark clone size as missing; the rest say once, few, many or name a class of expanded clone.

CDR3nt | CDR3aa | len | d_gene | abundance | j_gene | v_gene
TGTGCCAGCAGTGAAATAGGGGAGCTAGCTGGCTACACCTTC | CASSEIGELAGYTF | 14 | - | - | TRBJ1-2 | TRBV2
TGTGCCAGCACCCGAAAGAGAGACAGGGGAGGAGATACGCAGTATTTT | CASTRKRDRGGDTQYF | 16 | TRBD1 | - | TRBJ2-3 | TRBV25-1
TGTGCCAGCAGCTTAGGGCTAGCGGGTAACACCTACGAGCAGTACTTC | CASSLGLAGNTYEQYF | 16 | TRBD2 | - | TRBJ2-7 | TRBV7-2
TGTGCCAGCAGCCCCTTCGGGCACGGCGACCTCCACTTT | CASSPFGHGDLHF | 13 | - | - | TRBJ1-6 | TRBV11-2
TGTGCCAGCTTTAGGGACACTGAAGCTTTCTTT | CASFRDTEAFF | 11 | - | - | TRBJ1-1 | TRBV6-5
TGTGCCAGCAGTTACTCGGGAGGTTTTGGGGGAGAGACCCAGTACTTC | CASSYSGGFGGETQYF | 16 | TRBD2 | few | TRBJ2-5 | TRBV27
TGTGCTAGCAGCTCCCTCAGGGTGGGCGAGACCCAGTACTTC | CASSSLRVGETQYF | 14 | - | - | TRBJ2-5 | TRBV7-7
TGTGCCTGGAGTGAGGGAGGGATAGCGGGCTACACCTTC | CAWSEGGIAGYTF | 13 | - | few | TRBJ1-2 | TRBV30
TGTGCCAGCAGTTTATGGGGAGGACAGGGGGCGTCGGGAGCTTTCTTT | CASSLWGGQGASGAFF | 16 | TRBD1 | - | TRBJ1-1 | TRBV28
TGTGCCAGCAGGGGGGGACAGGGGAAATGGGGCTACACCTTC | CASRGGQGKWGYTF | 14 | TRBD1 | - | TRBJ1-2 | TRBV28
TGTGCCAGCAGCTTCAGGGGGGGAGGCACTGAAGCTTTCTTT | CASSFRGGGTEAFF | 14 | TRBD1 | - | TRBJ1-1 | TRBV11-2
TGCAGCGTTGAAGATTTACAGTACAATGAGCAGTTCTTC | CSVEDLQYNEQFF | 13 | - | once | TRBJ2-1 | TRBV29-1
TGTGCCAGCAAGATTGGGGGATTCTCCTACGAGCAGTACTTC | CASKIGGFSYEQYF | 14 | - | - | TRBJ2-7 | TRBV2
TGTGCCAGCTCACCTGGACAGGACTTCTATGGCTACACCTTC | CASSPGQDFYGYTF | 14 | TRBD1 | - | TRBJ1-2 | TRBV18
TGCGCCAGCACGACAGCGGGAAGCACAGATACGCAGTATTTT | CASTTAGSTDTQYF | 14 | TRBD2 | once | TRBJ2-3 | TRBV5-1
TGTGCCAGCAGCCTCCGCAAACGCTTACAAAGTCGGGCCAACGTCCTGACTTTC | CASSLRKRLQSRANVLTF | 18 | - | - | TRBJ2-6 | TRBV7-3
TGTGCCAGCAGTTACTCGAGGGGACTAGACTATGGCTACACCTTC | CASSYSRGLDYGYTF | 15 | - | - | TRBJ1-2 | TRBV6-5
TGTGCCAGCAGTAACGGGGTAAACAATCAGCCCCAGCATTTT | CASSNGVNNQPQHF | 14 | - | - | TRBJ1-5 | TRBV28
TGTGCCAGCAGTTCGGGACGGAACTATGGCTACACCTTC | CASSSGRNYGYTF | 13 | - | - | TRBJ1-2 | TRBV27
TGCGCCAGCAGCTCGACTTCTGGGACTAGCGGTTACAATGAGCAGTTCTTC | CASSSTSGTSGYNEQFF | 17 | TRBD2 | - | TRBJ2-1 | TRBV5-1
TGTGCCAGTAGGACGAACACTGAAGCTTTCTTT | CASRTNTEAFF | 11 | - | - | TRBJ1-1 | TRBV19
TGTGCCAGCAGTTCAAATCTTGACAGGGGATTACAATCCTACGAGCAGTACTTC | CASSSNLDRGLQSYEQYF | 18 | TRBD1 | - | TRBJ2-7 | TRBV28
TGCGCCAGCAGCCAAGAGAGGGGGGGAGCAGATACGCAGTATTTT | CASSQERGGADTQYF | 15 | - | - | TRBJ2-3 | TRBV4-1
TGTGCCAGCAGTTTAGAAGGGACAGGGCTCTACAATGAGCAGTTCTTC | CASSLEGTGLYNEQFF | 16 | TRBD1 | - | TRBJ2-1 | TRBV27
TGTGCCAGCAGCCCGACTCTTGACAGGAGCTATGGCTACACCTTC | CASSPTLDRSYGYTF | 15 | - | - | TRBJ1-2 | TRBV28
TGCGCCAGCAGCCCAGGGACAGCCTCTTCTAACTATGGCTACACCTTC | CASSPGTASSNYGYTF | 16 | TRBD1 | - | TRBJ1-2 | TRBV5-1
TGTGCCAGCCGAAGGGCCGGGGACACTGAAGCTTTCTTT | CASRRAGDTEAFF | 13 | - | - | TRBJ1-1 | TRBV2
TGTGCCAGCAGACCTCAAGGGGTTCGGACTGAAGCTTTCTTT | CASRPQGVRTEAFF | 14 | - | - | TRBJ1-1 | TRBV19
TGTGCCAGCAGCTTAGGCATTACAAGTCAGCCCCAGCATTTT | CASSLGITSQPQHF | 14 | - | - | TRBJ1-5 | TRBV7-9
TGTGCCAGCAGCTCGACCGACAGTGGACTGTACGAGCAGTACTTC | CASSSTDSGLYEQYF | 15 | - | - | TRBJ2-7 | TRBV7-2
TGTGCCAGCAGTCCCGGACAGAGCTACGAGCAGTACTTC | CASSPGQSYEQYF | 13 | - | - | TRBJ2-7 | TRBV9
TGTGCCAGCAGGGGGACGGAGGAGGGTCCTGAAGCTTTCTTT | CASRGTEEGPEAFF | 14 | - | - | TRBJ1-1 | TRBV7-8
TGTGCCAGTACCCTCCGTGGGTTCTCTGGAAACACCATATATTTT | CASTLRGFSGNTIYF | 15 | - | - | TRBJ1-3 | TRBV19
TGTGCCAGTACCCGCAGGGCCAACACCGGGGAGCTGTTTTTT | CASTRRANTGELFF | 14 | - | - | TRBJ2-2 | TRBV19
TGTGCCAGCAGCTTAGAAGCGGTCACAGATACGCAGTATTTT | CASSLEAVTDTQYF | 14 | - | once | TRBJ2-3 | TRBV5-8
TGCGCCAGCAGCCAATACGGGGGGAATGATCAGCCCCAGCATTTT | CASSQYGGNDQPQHF | 15 | - | once | TRBJ1-5 | TRBV4-1
TGTGCCACCGCCCGGGATACGCAGTATTTT | CATARDTQYF | 10 | - | - | TRBJ2-3 | TRBV28
TGTGCCAGCAGCCGTACCTGGCCCTCCTACGAGCAGTACTTC | CASSRTWPSYEQYF | 14 | - | - | TRBJ2-7 | TRBV5-8
TGTGCCAGCAGCTTGGAACTGACAGGGAAAACGCAGTATTTT | CASSLELTGKTQYF | 14 | TRBD1 | - | TRBJ2-3 | TRBV5-4
TGTGCCAGTAGTATAGTAGCGGGAGTTCACTCCTACAATGAGCAGTTCTTC | CASSIVAGVHSYNEQFF | 17 | TRBD2 | - | TRBJ2-1 | TRBV19
TGTGCCAGCTCACCTTCTACAGGGTACAATGAGCAGTTCTTC | CASSPSTGYNEQFF | 14 | - | - | TRBJ2-1 | TRBV18
TGTGCCAGCAGCTTACCGGACGGGTACTGGACCCAGTACTTC | CASSLPDGYWTQYF | 14 | - | - | TRBJ2-5 | TRBV11-2
TGTGCCAGCATGCCGTCTAGGACTAGCGGGAGTGGTACTTACGAGCAGTACTTC | CASMPSRTSGSGTYEQYF | 18 | TRBD2 | - | TRBJ2-7 | TRBV28
TGCGCCAGCAGCTCTACGGACTACAGCTCCTACAATGAGCAGTTCTTC | CASSSTDYSSYNEQFF | 16 | - | - | TRBJ2-1 | TRBV5-1
TGCGCCAGCAGCTTAACACAGGGGAACTACGAGCAGTACTTC | CASSLTQGNYEQYF | 14 | TRBD1 | - | TRBJ2-7 | TRBV5-1
TGTGCCAGCAGCCAAACCCAGAGGGCTGGAGATACGCAGTATTTT | CASSQTQRAGDTQYF | 15 | - | - | TRBJ2-3 | TRBV14
TGTGCCAGCAGTTACACGGGGTTATACAATGAGCAGTTCTTC | CASSYTGLYNEQFF | 14 | - | - | TRBJ2-1 | TRBV6-6
TGTGCCTGGACTCCCACCCGGGGGACTGAAGCTTTCTTT | CAWTPTRGTEAFF | 13 | - | once | TRBJ1-1 | TRBV30
TGTGCCAGCAGTCTGACTAGCGGGAGGTCCGGAGAGCAGTTCTTC | CASSLTSGRSGEQFF | 15 | TRBD2 | - | TRBJ2-1 | TRBV14
TGCAGTGCCAGCGGGAGAAATACGCAGTATTTT | CSASGRNTQYF | 11 | TRBD2 | - | TRBJ2-3 | TRBV20-1
TGCGCCAGCAGGGGCCCGGGACAGGGTGACGAGCAGTTCTTC | CASRGPGQGDEQFF | 14 | TRBD1 | - | TRBJ2-1 | TRBV5-1
TGCGCCAGCAGCTCCCGCCGGACAGGGTCGGCCGGGGAGCTGTTTTTT | CASSSRRTGSAGELFF | 16 | TRBD1 | - | TRBJ2-2 | TRBV5-1
TGCGCCAGCAGCTTGGAGGAGGGTTCTCGAGGAAACACCATATATTTT | CASSLEEGSRGNTIYF | 16 | - | - | TRBJ1-3 | TRBV5-1
TGTGCCAGCCGACTCGCGGGAGGCCTCCGCGAGCAGTACTTC | CASRLAGGLREQYF | 14 | TRBD2 | - | TRBJ2-7 | TRBV27
TGCGCCAGCAGTGGAAGGAAAGTTAACACTGGAGCTTTCTTT | CASSGRKVNTGAFF | 14 | - | - | TRBJ1-1 | TRBV10-2
TGTGCCAGCAGCCAGACTAGCGGTAACACCGGGGAGCTGTTTTTT | CASSQTSGNTGELFF | 15 | TRBD2 | - | TRBJ2-2 | TRBV7-9
TGTGCCACCTGGACAGGACAAACACCCCTAGGAGGCTATGGCTACACCTTC | CATWTGQTPLGGYGYTF | 17 | TRBD1 | - | TRBJ1-2 | TRBV10-3